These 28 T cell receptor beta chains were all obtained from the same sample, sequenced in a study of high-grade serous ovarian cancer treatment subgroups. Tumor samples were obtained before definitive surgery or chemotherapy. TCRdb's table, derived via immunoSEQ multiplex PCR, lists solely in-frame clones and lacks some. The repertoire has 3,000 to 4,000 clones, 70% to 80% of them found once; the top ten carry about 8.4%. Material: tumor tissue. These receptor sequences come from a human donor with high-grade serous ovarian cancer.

The CDR3 is CASSIETGSYEQYF. In DNA, the CDR3 is TGTGCCAGTAGTATAGAGACAGGATCCTACGAGCAGTACTTC. The chain combines TRBV19 with TRBJ2-5; D might be TRBD1 (6 bases). TRBJ2-7 explains the end of the DNA better; the J call may be wrong. In germline, CDR1 is LNHDA, CDR2 SQIVND (reference sequence). The CDR3 extends over 14 amino acids.

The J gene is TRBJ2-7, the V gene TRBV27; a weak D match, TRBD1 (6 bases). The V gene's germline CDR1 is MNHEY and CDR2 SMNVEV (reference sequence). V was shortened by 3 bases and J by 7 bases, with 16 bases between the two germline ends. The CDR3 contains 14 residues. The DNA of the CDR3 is TGTGCCAGCAGTTTTGGGGGCGCTTTGGGTGAGCAGTACTTC. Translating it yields CASSFGGALGEQYF.

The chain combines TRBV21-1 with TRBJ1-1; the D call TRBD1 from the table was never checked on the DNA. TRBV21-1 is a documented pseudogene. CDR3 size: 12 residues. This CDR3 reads CASATGNTEAFF. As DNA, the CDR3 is TGTGCCAGCGCTACAGGGAACACTGAAGCTTTCTTT.

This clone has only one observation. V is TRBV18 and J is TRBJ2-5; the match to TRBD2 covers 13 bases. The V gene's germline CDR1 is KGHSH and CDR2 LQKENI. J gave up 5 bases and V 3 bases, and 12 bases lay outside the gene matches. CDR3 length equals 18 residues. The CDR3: CASSPRLAGGILKETQYF. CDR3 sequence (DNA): TGTGCCAGCTCACCTCGACTAGCGGGGGGAATACTGAAGGAGACCCAGTACTTC.

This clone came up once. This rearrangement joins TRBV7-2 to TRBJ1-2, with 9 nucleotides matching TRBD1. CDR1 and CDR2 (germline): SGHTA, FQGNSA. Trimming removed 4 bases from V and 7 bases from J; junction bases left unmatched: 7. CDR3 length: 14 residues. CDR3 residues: CASSSGQGFGGYTF. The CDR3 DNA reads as TGTGCCAGCAGCTCTGGACAGGGGTTTGGTGGCTACACCTTC.

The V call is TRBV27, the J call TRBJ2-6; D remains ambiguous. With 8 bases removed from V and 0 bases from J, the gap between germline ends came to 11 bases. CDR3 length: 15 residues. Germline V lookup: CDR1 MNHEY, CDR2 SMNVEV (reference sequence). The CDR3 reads CASAAYSSGANVLTF. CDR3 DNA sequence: TGTGCCAGCGCCGCCTATAGCTCTGGGGCCAACGTCCTGACTTTC.

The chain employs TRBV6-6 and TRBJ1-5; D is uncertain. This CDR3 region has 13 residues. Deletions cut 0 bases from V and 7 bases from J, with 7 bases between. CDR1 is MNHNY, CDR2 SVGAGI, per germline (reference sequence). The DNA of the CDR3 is TGTGCCAGCAGTTACTCCCCATGGCAGCCCCAGCATTTT. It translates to CASSYSPWQPQHF.

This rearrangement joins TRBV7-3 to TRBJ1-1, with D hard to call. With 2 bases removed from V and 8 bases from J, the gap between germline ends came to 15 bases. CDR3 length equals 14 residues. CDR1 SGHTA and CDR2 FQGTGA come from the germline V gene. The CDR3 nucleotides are TGTGCCAGCAGCTTATCTTTTTTGTCCAGCGAAGCTTTCTTT. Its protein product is CASSLSFLSSEAFF.

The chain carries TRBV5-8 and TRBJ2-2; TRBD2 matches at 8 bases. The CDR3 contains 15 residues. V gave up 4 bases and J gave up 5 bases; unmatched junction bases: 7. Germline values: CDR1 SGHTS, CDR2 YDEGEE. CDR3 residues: CASSEGLVGTGELFF. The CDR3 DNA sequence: TGTGCCAGCAGCGAGGGACTAGTGGGGACCGGGGAGCTGTTTTTT.

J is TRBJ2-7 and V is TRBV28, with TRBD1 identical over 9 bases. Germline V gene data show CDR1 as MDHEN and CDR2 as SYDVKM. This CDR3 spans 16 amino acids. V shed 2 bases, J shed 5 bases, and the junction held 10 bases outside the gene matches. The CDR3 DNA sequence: TGTGCCAGCAGTTTAGGCCTGACAGGGGGTGGGGACGAGCAGTACTTC. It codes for CASSLGLTGGGDEQYF.

CDR3 nucleotides: TGTGCCAGCACCCCCGGGAGCATTGCAGGGGGTGAAGCTTTCTTT. Translation gives CASTPGSIAGGEAFF. The chain couples TRBV7-9 to TRBJ1-1, with 7 bases lining up with TRBD1. Trimming at V came to 7 bases and at J to 7 bases, leaving 15 bases not matched to a gene. The germline V gene encodes CDR1 SEHNR and CDR2 FQNEAQ (reference sequence). CDR3 length: 15 amino acids.

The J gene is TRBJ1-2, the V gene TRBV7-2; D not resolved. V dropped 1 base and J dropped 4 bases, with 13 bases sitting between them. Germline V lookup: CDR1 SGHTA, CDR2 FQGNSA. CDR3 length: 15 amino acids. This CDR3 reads CASSLVATSSYGYTF. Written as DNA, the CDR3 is TGTGCCAGCAGCTTAGTGGCCACATCAAGCTATGGCTACACCTTC.

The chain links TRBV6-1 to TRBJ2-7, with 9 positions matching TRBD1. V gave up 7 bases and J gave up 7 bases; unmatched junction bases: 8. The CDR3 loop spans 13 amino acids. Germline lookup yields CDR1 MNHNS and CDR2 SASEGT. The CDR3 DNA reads TGTGCCAGCATGGGACAGGGAACACAGGAGCAGTACTTC. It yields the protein CASMGQGTQEQYF.

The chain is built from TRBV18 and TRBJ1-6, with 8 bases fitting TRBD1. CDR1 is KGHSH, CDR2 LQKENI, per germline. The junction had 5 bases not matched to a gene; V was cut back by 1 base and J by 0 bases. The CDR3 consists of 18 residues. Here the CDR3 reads CASSPQGQDRSYNSPLHF. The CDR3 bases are TGTGCCAGCTCACCACAGGGACAGGACCGCTCCTATAATTCACCCCTCCACTTT.

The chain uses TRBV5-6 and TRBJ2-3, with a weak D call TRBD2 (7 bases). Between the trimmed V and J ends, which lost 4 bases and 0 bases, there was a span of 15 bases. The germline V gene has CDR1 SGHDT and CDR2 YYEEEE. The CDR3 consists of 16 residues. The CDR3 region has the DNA TGTGCCAGCAGCCCGGAACGGGGGGCGAGCACAGATACGCAGTATTTT. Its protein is CASSPERGASTDTQYF.

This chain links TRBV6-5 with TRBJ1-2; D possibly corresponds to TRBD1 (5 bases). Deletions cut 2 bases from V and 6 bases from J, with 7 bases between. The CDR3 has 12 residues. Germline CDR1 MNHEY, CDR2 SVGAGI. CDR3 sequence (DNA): TGTGCCAGCAGTTACGTGGGGGATGGCTACACCTTC. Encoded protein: CASSYVGDGYTF.

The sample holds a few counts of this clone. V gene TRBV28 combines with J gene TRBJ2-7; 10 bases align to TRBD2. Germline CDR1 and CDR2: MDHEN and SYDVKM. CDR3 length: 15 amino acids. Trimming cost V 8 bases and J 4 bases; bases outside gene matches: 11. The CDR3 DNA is TGTGCCAGCGTTCGGGAGGCTAGCGGGGGTTACGAGCAGTACTTC. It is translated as CASVREASGGYEQYF.

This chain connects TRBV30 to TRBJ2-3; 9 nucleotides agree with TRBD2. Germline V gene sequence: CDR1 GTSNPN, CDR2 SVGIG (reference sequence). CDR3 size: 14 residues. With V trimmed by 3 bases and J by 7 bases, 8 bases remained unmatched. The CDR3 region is CAWRAGGPRNTQYF. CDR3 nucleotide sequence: TGTGCCTGGAGGGCGGGGGGGCCGAGAAATACGCAGTATTTT.

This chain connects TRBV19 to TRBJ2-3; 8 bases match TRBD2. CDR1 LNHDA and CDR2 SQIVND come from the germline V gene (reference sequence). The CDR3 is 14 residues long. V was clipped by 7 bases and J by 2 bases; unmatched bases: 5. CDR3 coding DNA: TGTGCCAGTAACTTAGCGGGAACCACAGATACGCAGTATTTT. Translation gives CASNLAGTTDTQYF.

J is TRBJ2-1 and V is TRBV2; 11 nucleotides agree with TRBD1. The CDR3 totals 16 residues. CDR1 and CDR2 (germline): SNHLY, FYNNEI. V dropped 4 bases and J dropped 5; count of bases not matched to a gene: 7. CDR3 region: CASSVVRDRGNNEQFF. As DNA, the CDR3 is TGTGCCAGCAGTGTAGTCCGGGACAGGGGGAACAATGAGCAGTTCTTC.

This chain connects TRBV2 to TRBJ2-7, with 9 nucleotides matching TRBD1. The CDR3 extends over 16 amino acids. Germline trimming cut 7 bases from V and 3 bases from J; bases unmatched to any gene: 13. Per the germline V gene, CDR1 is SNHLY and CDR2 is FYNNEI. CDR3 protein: CASMGTGYVGGYEQYF. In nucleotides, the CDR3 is TGTGCCAGCATGGGGACAGGGTATGTGGGGGGCTACGAGCAGTACTTC.

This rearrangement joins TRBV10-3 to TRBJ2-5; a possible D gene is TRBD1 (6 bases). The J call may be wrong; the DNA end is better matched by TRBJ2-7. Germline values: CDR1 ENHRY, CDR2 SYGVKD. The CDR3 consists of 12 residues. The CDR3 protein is CAISQGGYEQYF. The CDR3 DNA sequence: TGTGCCATCAGCCAAGGGGGCTACGAGCAGTACTTC.

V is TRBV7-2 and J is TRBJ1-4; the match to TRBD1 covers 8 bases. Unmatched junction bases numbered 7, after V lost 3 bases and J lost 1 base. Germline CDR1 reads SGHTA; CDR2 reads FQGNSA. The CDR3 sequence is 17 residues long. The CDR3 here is CASSLGQVVGTNEKLFF. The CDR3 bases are TGTGCCAGCAGCTTGGGACAGGTTGTGGGAACTAATGAAAAACTGTTTTTT.

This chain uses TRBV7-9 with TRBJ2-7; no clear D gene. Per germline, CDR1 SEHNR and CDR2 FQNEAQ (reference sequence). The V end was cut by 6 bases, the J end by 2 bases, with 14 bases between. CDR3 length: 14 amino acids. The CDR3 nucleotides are TGTGCCAGCAGGCGGCAGAGCAAAACCTACGAGCAGTACTTC. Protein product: CASRRQSKTYEQYF.

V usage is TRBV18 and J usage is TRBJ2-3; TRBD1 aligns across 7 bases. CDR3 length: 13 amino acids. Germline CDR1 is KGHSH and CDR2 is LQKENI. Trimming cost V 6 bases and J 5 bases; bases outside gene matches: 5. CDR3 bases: TGTGCCAGCTCGAAGGGGGCGATAGATACGCAGTATTTT. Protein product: CASSKGAIDTQYF.

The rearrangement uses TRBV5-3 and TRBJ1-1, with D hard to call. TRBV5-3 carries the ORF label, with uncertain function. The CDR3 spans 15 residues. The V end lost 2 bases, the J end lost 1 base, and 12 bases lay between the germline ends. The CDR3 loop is CARSFHLPTNTEAFF. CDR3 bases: TGTGCCAGAAGCTTCCACCTCCCCACGAACACTGAAGCTTTCTTT.

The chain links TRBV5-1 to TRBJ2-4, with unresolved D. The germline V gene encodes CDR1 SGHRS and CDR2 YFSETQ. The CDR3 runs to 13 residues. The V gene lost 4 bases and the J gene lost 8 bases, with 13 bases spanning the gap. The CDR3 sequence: CASSRVGRDIQYF. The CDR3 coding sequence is TGCGCCAGCAGCAGGGTAGGAAGAGACATTCAGTACTTC.

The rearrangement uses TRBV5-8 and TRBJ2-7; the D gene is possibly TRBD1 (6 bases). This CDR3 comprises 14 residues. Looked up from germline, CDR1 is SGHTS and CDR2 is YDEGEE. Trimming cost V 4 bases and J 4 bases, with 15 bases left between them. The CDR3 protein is CASSPRDIDYEQYF. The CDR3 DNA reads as TGTGCCAGCAGCCCCCGGGACATCGATTACGAGCAGTACTTC.